This T cell receptor beta chain was profiled in a study of CD8 T cells in ankylosing spondylitis. Study findings and constraints: The authors reported significant enrichment of disease-linked clones in matched ankylosing spondylitis synovial fluid. Seemingly characteristic of ankylosing spondylitis blood was a TCR beta motif consisting of fewer than 10 highly homologous variants. Disease-associated clones were CD8+ and fairly uncommon in peripheral blood. Certain motif variants had earlier appeared in reactive arthritis synovial fluid and blood.

CDR1 and CDR2 (germline): SEHNR, FQNEAQ (reference sequence). Trimming left V 3 bases short and J 1 base short, with 12 bases between. This CDR3 region has 15 residues. Regarding this clonotype: The antigen is not known.

Molecular-barcoded quantitative 5'-RACE produced these TCR beta libraries. TCRdb redid the calling of the 5' RACE reads with MiXCR, one entry per CDR3 protein. The repertoire holds about 450,000 distinct CDR3 sequences, roughly 26% seen once, with 0.89% in the top ten. The chain links TRBV7-9 to TRBJ1-1; unclear D gene. The receptor was isolated from a male donor with ankylosing spondylitis. The sample comprised blood, either unsorted or a sorted T cell fraction (not recorded which). CDR3 sequence: CASSFTGPQNTEAFF. The CDR3 DNA is TGTGCCAGCAGCTTTACCGGGCCTCAGAACACTGAAGCTTTCTTT.